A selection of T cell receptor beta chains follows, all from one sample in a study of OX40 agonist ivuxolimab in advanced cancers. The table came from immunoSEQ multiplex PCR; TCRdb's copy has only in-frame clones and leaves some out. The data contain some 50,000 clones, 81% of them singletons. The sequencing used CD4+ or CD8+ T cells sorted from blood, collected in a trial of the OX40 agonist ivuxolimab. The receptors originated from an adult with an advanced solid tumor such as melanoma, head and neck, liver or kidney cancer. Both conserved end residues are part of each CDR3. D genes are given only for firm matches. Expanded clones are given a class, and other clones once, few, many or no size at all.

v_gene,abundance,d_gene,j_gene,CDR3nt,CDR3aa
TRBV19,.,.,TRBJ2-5,TGTGCCAGTAGTTCCTGGGGAGGGGGGGAGACCCAGTACTTC,CASSSWGGGETQYF
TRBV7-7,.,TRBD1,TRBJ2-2,TGTGCCAGCAGCTTCAACGTAGGGGGCGGAGGCACCGGGGAGCTGTTTTTT,CASSFNVGGGGTGELFF
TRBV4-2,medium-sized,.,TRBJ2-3,TGTGCCAGCAGCCAAGTCGGAGGGGCCAGGGGGACAGATACGCAGTATTTT,CASSQVGGARGTDTQYF
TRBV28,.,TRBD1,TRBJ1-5,TGTGCCAGCAGTTACCTGACAGGGCCAAATCAGCCCCAGCATTTT,CASSYLTGPNQPQHF
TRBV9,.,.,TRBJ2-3,TGTGCCAGCAGCGTAGATGGGGGAGTATCAGATACGCAGTATTTT,CASSVDGGVSDTQYF
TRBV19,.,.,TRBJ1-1,TGTGCCAGTAGTCCATGGGTTGGGAACACTGAAGCTTTCTTT,CASSPWVGNTEAFF
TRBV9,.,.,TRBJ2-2,TGTGCCAGCAGTCCATGGGGGGAACTTTACACCGGGGAGCTGTTTTTT,CASSPWGELYTGELFF
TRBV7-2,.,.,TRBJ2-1,TGTGCCAGCAGCGAGACAGAATGGGCCTACAATGAGCAGTTCTTC,CASSETEWAYNEQFF
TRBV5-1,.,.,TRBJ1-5,TGCGCCAGCAGCCTAGACAACTCGGTTGGAGAGGGTCAGCCCCAGCATTTT,CASSLDNSVGEGQPQHF
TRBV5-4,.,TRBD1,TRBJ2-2,TGTGCCAGCAGTCAACAGGGGGCAACCGGGGAGCTGTTTTTT,CASSQQGATGELFF
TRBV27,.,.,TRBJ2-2,TGTGCCAGCAGTTTAAGTGCCGGGGAGCTGTTTTTT,CASSLSAGELFF
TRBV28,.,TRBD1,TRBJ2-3,TGTGCCAGCACTCTAGCTGACAGGGCAGATACGCAGTATTTT,CASTLADRADTQYF
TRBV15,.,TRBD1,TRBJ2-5,TGTGCCACCAGCAGGGCTGGGACAGACTACCAAGAGACCCAGTACTTC,CATSRAGTDYQETQYF
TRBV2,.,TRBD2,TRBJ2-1,TGTGCCAGCAGTGTGATCAGCGGGGGGGCGAGGAATGAGCAGTTCTTC,CASSVISGGARNEQFF
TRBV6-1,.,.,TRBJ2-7,TGTGCTAGCAGTGAAGATGGGGTTTACGAGCAGTACTTC,CASSEDGVYEQYF
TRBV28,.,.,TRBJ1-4,TGTGCCAGCAGTTTGCTTGAGGCAACTAATGAAAAACTGTTTTTT,CASSLLEATNEKLFF
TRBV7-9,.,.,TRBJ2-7,TGTGCCAGCAGCTTCTCCCAGGGCTCCGACGAGCAGTACTTC,CASSFSQGSDEQYF